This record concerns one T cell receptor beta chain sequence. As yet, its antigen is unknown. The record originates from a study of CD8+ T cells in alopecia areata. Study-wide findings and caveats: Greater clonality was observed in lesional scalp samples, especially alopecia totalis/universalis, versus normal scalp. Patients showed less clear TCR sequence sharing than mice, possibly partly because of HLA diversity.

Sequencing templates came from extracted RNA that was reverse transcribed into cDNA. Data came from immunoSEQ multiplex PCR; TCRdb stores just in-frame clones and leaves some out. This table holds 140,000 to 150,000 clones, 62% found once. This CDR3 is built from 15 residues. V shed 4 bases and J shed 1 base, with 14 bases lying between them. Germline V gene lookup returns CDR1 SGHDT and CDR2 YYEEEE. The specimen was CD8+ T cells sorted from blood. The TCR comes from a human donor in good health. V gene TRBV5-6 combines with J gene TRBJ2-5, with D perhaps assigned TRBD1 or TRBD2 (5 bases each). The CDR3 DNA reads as TGTGCCAGCAGCGCCCGAGGGGCGGGCCAAGAGACCCAGTACTTC. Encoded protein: CASSARGAGQETQYF.